The clone carrying this T cell receptor (beta chain) has more than one count but fewer than ten. The antigen remains unidentified. TCRdb recomputed calls from the RT-PCR reads with MiXCR, one row per CDR3 protein. The data show over 650,000 distinct CDR3 sequences, with less than 20% seen just once and about a tenth held by the top ten. The CDR3 is 12 amino acids. Germline-derived CDR1 and CDR2 are SGHTA and FQGNSA. Trimming removed 2 bases from V and 11 bases from J, with 10 bases in between. This specimen belongs to a study of response to subunit inactivated influenza vaccine. Findings and limits, study-wide: Authors suggested each seasonal influenza vaccination recruits few new T cells.

The chain combines TRBV7-2 with TRBJ2-1, with D uncertain. This TCR was sampled from a man between 50 and 59 years old who received an inactivated influenza vaccine. The sample was PBMCs from blood, taken about 5 days after vaccination. The CDR3 here is CASSLYFQKQFF. As DNA, the CDR3 is TGTGCCAGCAGCTTATATTTCCAGAAGCAGTTCTTC.